This T cell receptor (beta chain) comes out of a study of blood T cell repertoires in COVID-19. As for the study in general: Acute-phase and convalescent COVID-19 samples originated in the United States, Italy and Spain.

Per germline, CDR1 LGHNA and CDR2 YSLEER. The V end was cut by 4 bases, the J end by 11 bases, with 17 bases between. This CDR3 is 13 amino acids long. Seattle's cohort entered during active infection and was followed longitudinally. Per the study methods: It was from reference gene primer amplification that nucleated cell counts were estimated. TCRdb's copy holds only in-frame clones and misses some; the assay was immunoSEQ multiplex PCR. The DNA gave D and trimming, while V, J and clone size come from that table. The repertoire consists of some 300,000 clones, with 70% to 90% occurring once and the leading ten covering around 13%.

The chain recombines TRBV4-3 with TRBJ1-1; weak D call: TRBD1 (5 bases). The receptor was derived from a woman in her seventies with COVID-19, enrolled during active disease. The sequencing input was peripheral blood. CDR3 sequence: CASSPAGGLAAFF. In DNA, the CDR3 is TGCGCCAGCAGCCCGGCGGGGGGTCTGGCGGCTTTCTTT.